The 14 T cell receptor beta chains listed next were all sequenced from one sample in a study of CD8 T cells in Susac syndrome. When the RNA was reverse transcribed, random hexamers were used with an input of roughly 0.45 to 1 ug. A single record per CDR3 protein comes from TCRdb applying MiXCR to the immunoSEQ multiplex PCR reads. The sample includes under 200,000 distinct CDR3 sequences, approximately 93% of them seen just once. Input material: CD4+ T cells from PBMCs. Receptors were obtained from a human donor in good health.

The V and J genes are TRBV5-6 and TRBJ1-5; TRBD1 matches 10 bases. Germline V gives CDR1 SGHDT, CDR2 YYEEEE. J gave up 2 bases and V 4 bases, and 9 bases lay outside the gene matches. The length of the CDR3 is 17 residues. CDR3 loop: CASSNRDRGTGNQPQHF. CDR3 bases: TGTGCCAGCAGCAACCGGGACAGGGGAACGGGCAATCAGCCCCAGCATTTT.

The chain employs TRBV7-2 and TRBJ1-1; 7 positions match TRBD1. V lost 8 bases and J lost 5; bases outside the gene matches: 5. Germline V gene data show CDR1 as SGHTA and CDR2 as FQGNSA. The CDR3 has 12 residues. In DNA form, the CDR3 reads TGTGCCAGCGGGGGCAGGGGGACTGAAGCTTTCTTT. It translates to CASGGRGTEAFF. The entire variable domain, with the rest obtained from reference TRBV7-2 and TRBJ1-1, is as follows: GAGVSQSPSNKVTEKGKDVELRCDPISGHTALYWYRQSLGQGLEFLIYFQGNSAPDKSGLPSDRFSAERTGGSVSTLTIQRTQQEDSAVYLCASGGRGTEAFFGQGTRLTVV.

This sequence joins TRBV7-9 and TRBJ1-1, with a possible D match to TRBD1 (6 bases). V was pared by 3 bases and J by 1 base, with 9 bases between. The CDR3 is made up of 14 amino acids. Germline CDR1 reads SEHNR; CDR2 reads FQNEAQ (reference sequence). The CDR3 nucleotides read TGTGCCAGCAGCTTCCTACAGGGGAACACTGAAGCTTTCTTT. Its protein is CASSFLQGNTEAFF.

This sequence joins TRBV28 and TRBJ1-5; TRBD1 matches 9 bases. Germline CDR1 MDHEN, CDR2 SYDVKM. This CDR3 has 15 residues. V was pared by 5 bases and J by 5 bases, with 7 bases of the junction left unmatched. The CDR3 nucleotides read TGTGCCAGCAGTCTACAGGACAGGGGTTATCAGCCCCAGCATTTT. Protein: CASSLQDRGYQPQHF. Full variable domain (rest looked up from reference TRBV28 and TRBJ1-5): DVKVTQSSRYLVKRTGEKVFLECVQDMDHENMFWYRQDPGLGLRLIYFSYDVKMKEKGDIPEGYSVSREKKERFSLILESASTNQTSMYLCASSLQDRGYQPQHFGDGTRLSIL.

The chain employs TRBV27 and TRBJ1-5, with D unclear. The CDR3 runs 14 residues. Germline CDR1 reads MNHEY; CDR2 reads SMNVEV (reference sequence). The germline V and J ends were trimmed by 0 bases and 6 bases, with 9 bases remaining between them. The CDR3 DNA reads as TGTGCCAGCAGTTTATCTACTGGAGCTCAGCCCCAGCATTTT. As protein: CASSLSTGAQPQHF.

This clonotype was counted a single time. This rearrangement joins TRBV20-1 to TRBJ2-1; TRBD1 or TRBD2 may be the D gene (6 bases each). The CDR3 loop spans 15 amino acids. V lost 1 base, J lost 7 bases, and 17 bases lay in between. The V gene's germline CDR1 is DFQATT and CDR2 SNEGSKA (reference sequence). In DNA, the CDR3 is TGCAGTGCTAGAGGCCAGGGGCAACGGGGGAATGAGCAGTTCTTC. Translation gives CSARGQGQRGNEQFF.

The chain joins TRBV9 to TRBJ2-5; 11 nucleotides match TRBD2. Germline V lookup: CDR1 SGDLS, CDR2 YYNGEE. The junction had 6 bases not matched to a gene; V was cut back by 4 bases and J by 1 base. This CDR3 is built from 16 residues. The CDR3 reads CASSRTSGGPQETQYF. The CDR3 DNA reads as TGTGCCAGCAGCCGAACTAGCGGGGGCCCCCAAGAGACCCAGTACTTC.

The V gene is TRBV12-3 or TRBV12-4, the J gene TRBJ1-5; 8 bases align to TRBD1. Unmatched junction bases numbered 4, after V lost 1 base and J lost 2 bases. The CDR3 totals 16 residues. The CDR3 nucleotides read TGTGCCAGCAGTTTAGTATCGGGACAGGGCAATCAGCCCCAGCATTTT. It yields the protein CASSLVSGQGNQPQHF.

CDR3 residues: CASSVQGSTEAFF. CDR3 DNA sequence: TGTGCCAGCAGTGTACAGGGTAGCACTGAAGCTTTCTTT. The rearrangement joins TRBV12-3 or TRBV12-4 to TRBJ1-1; tentatively, D is TRBD1 (6 bases). The CDR3 runs to 13 residues. V dropped 5 bases and J dropped 4 bases, with 11 bases sitting between them.

The V and J genes are TRBV3-1 and TRBJ1-1; D is possibly TRBD1 (6 bases). CDR1 is LGHDT, CDR2 YNNKEL, per germline (reference sequence). V was clipped by 6 bases and J by 6 bases, with 11 bases between them. The CDR3 sequence is 12 residues long. The CDR3 nucleotides are TGTGCCAGCAGTCAGAACAGGGCTGAAGCTTTCTTT. The encoded protein is CASSQNRAEAFF.

This clonotype was seen once. The chain joins TRBV5-1 to TRBJ2-6; D is unresolved. Trimming took 1 base from V and 0 from J, leaving 8 bases between them. CDR1 and CDR2 (germline): SGHRS, YFSETQ. The CDR3 runs 16 residues. The CDR3 is CASSLTGSSGANVLTF. DNA of the CDR3: TGCGCCAGCAGCTTGACGGGTTCCTCTGGGGCCAACGTCCTGACTTTC.

The chain joins TRBV29-1 to TRBJ1-3; no firm D call. This CDR3 has 14 residues. V lost 6 bases to trimming and J lost 2 bases, with 14 bases between them. Germline V lookup: CDR1 SQVTM, CDR2 ANQGSEA. The CDR3 region is CSVRGSGAGNTIYF. The CDR3 DNA follows: TGCAGCGTGAGAGGGTCCGGGGCTGGAAACACCATATATTTT.

The rearrangement links TRBV19 to TRBJ1-2; the D is unclear. Germline V gene lookup returns CDR1 LNHDA and CDR2 SQIVND (reference sequence). The CDR3 loop spans 13 amino acids. Trimming shortened V by 6 bases and J by 4 bases, and 12 bases separated the two germline ends. CDR3: CASRHGGFYGYTF. CDR3 nucleotides: TGTGCCAGTAGGCACGGAGGATTCTATGGCTACACCTTC. Filled out from reference TRBV19 and TRBJ1-2, the complete variable domain reads DGGITQSPKYLFRKEGQNVTLSCEQNLNHDAMYWYRQDPGQGLRLIYYSQIVNDFQKGDIAEGYSVSREKKESFPLTVTSAQKNPTAFYLCASRHGGFYGYTFGSGTRLTVV.

V is TRBV18 and J is TRBJ1-1, with D tentatively TRBD1 (5 bases). This CDR3 comprises 13 residues. Germline V gene sequence: CDR1 KGHSH, CDR2 LQKENI. Trimming removed 3 bases from V and 6 bases from J, with 11 bases in between. The CDR3 here is CASSPREGAEAFF. The CDR3 DNA reads as TGTGCCAGCTCACCTAGGGAAGGGGCTGAAGCTTTCTTT.